The next 10 T cell receptor beta chains were all read from a single sample in a study of T cell responses to AZD1222 COVID-19 vaccine. Generated by immunoSEQ multiplex PCR, the TCRdb table keeps only in-frame clones and is missing some. Among tens of thousands of clones listed, over 60% were seen once. Sequenced material: peripheral blood, taken 28 days after the second AZD1222 dose. The receptor source for this set is an adult who received the AZD1222 COVID-19 vaccine.

The rearrangement links TRBV3-1 (or the pseudogene TRBV3-2) to TRBJ1-4; TRBD1 agrees at 7 bases. Germline V gives CDR1 LGHDT, CDR2 YNNKEL (reference sequence). The length of the CDR3 is 13 residues. J gave up 8 bases and V 3 bases, and 3 bases lay outside the gene matches. The CDR3 DNA is TGTGCCAGCAGCCACATACAGGGGGAAAAACTGTTTTTT. This sequence encodes CASSHIQGEKLFF.

Only one count was recorded for this clone. The gene calls are TRBV28 and TRBJ2-5; D gene uncertain. The CDR3 loop spans 14 amino acids. Germline values: CDR1 MDHEN, CDR2 SYDVKM. V was clipped by 5 bases and J by 4 bases, with 14 bases between them. The chain's CDR3 is CASSAATIRETQYF. The CDR3 DNA sequence: TGTGCCAGCAGTGCGGCCACGATTCGAGAGACCCAGTACTTC. Looking up the rest from reference TRBV28 and TRBJ2-5 gives the full variable domain: DVKVTQSSRYLVKRTGEKVFLECVQDMDHENMFWYRQDPGLGLRLIYFSYDVKMKEKGDIPEGYSVSREKKERFSLILESASTNQTSMYLCASSAATIRETQYFGPGTRLLVL.

This clone appeared many times. This chain joins TRBV7-2 and TRBJ1-2; 9 nucleotides align to TRBD1. The V gene end was trimmed by 5 bases and the J gene end by 1 base; junction bases not matched to a gene: 2. Germline CDR1 and CDR2: SGHTA and FQGNSA. CDR3 length equals 14 residues. The CDR3 loop reads CASSQTGGNYGYTF. The DNA of the CDR3 is TGTGCCAGCAGCCAGACAGGGGGTAACTATGGCTACACCTTC.

This sequence joins TRBV30 and TRBJ1-2; D remains ambiguous. V was trimmed by 4 bases and J by 7 bases, leaving 22 bases between them. CDR3 length: 15 amino acids. Germline-derived CDR1 and CDR2 are GTSNPN and SVGIG (reference sequence). CDR3 in amino acids: CAWTQVIGFLSGYTF. Written as DNA, the CDR3 is TGTGCCTGGACACAAGTGATAGGGTTCCTCTCTGGCTACACCTTC.

The chain employs TRBV19 and TRBJ1-3; unclear D gene. Trimming took off 5 bases at V and 0 bases at J, with 8 bases between the two ends. The CDR3 is made up of 14 amino acids. Germline CDR1 is LNHDA and CDR2 is SQIVND (reference sequence). The CDR3 protein is CASSEEFSGNTIYF. The CDR3 coding sequence is TGTGCCAGTAGTGAAGAGTTCTCTGGAAACACCATATATTTT.

The chain is built from TRBV5-8 and TRBJ2-2; 8 nucleotides agree with TRBD2. From germline, CDR1 is SGHTS and CDR2 YDEGEE. This CDR3 comprises 18 residues. With 2 bases clipped from V and 1 base from J, the junction kept 10 bases outside the gene matches. The CDR3 sequence: CASSFRDPTSGNTGELFF. In DNA form, the CDR3 reads TGTGCCAGCAGCTTCCGGGACCCTACTAGCGGGAACACCGGGGAGCTGTTTTTT.

The chain uses TRBV10-1 and TRBJ1-6; TRBD1 is a possible D gene (5 bases). The V and J ends lost 2 bases and 7 bases respectively, with 9 bases between them. The germline V gene has CDR1 WNHNN and CDR2 SYGVQD (reference sequence). CDR3 size: 14 residues. The CDR3 region is CASSELAGNSPLHF. CDR3 bases: TGCGCCAGCAGTGAGCTGGCAGGGAATTCACCCCTCCACTTT.

The chain recombines TRBV6-2 or TRBV6-3 with TRBJ1-2, with D uncertain. CDR1 and CDR2 from the germline V gene are MNHEY and SVGEGT. The CDR3 runs 13 residues. Deletions cut 2 bases from V and 8 bases from J, with 12 bases between. The CDR3 nucleotides read TGTGCCAGCAGTTACCGGGATCGGCACGGCTACACCTTC. Protein product: CASSYRDRHGYTF.

This chain's CDR3 is CASSFRGRHTEAFF. DNA for the CDR3: TGTGCCAGCAGCTTTCGGGGTCGGCACACTGAAGCTTTCTTT. The rearrangement uses TRBV5-6 and TRBJ1-1; no clear D gene. CDR1 and CDR2 from the germline V gene are SGHDT and YYEEEE. V lost 2 bases, J lost 3 bases, and 11 bases lay in between. This CDR3 is built from 14 residues. The full variable domain, its missing parts supplied by reference TRBV5-6 and TRBJ1-1, is DAGVTQSPTHLIKTRGQQVTLRCSPKSGHDTVSWYQQALGQGPQFIFQYYEEEERQRGNFPDRFSGHQFPNYSSELNVNALLLGDSALYLCASSFRGRHTEAFFGQGTRLTVV.

This clone showed up just a few times. J is TRBJ2-6 and V is TRBV21-1. TRBV21-1 is reported as a pseudogene. This CDR3 region has 17 residues. The chain's CDR3 is CASSKVPASRGANVLTF. CDR3 in DNA: TGTGCCAGCAGCAAAGTTCCAGCCTCGCGTGGGGCCAACGTCCTGACTTTC.